This TCR beta chain was profiled in a study of OX40 agonist ivuxolimab in advanced cancers. Study details: Patients were 82.7% male with ages about 23 to 79, mean about 60.

Sequencing was performed with immunoSEQ multiplex PCR; in TCRdb, only in-frame clones are kept and a portion is missing. The repertoire consists of 90,000 to 150,000 clones, with around 87% occurring once and the leading ten covering approximately 0.55%. V gave up 3 bases and J gave up 0 bases, with 12 bases separating them. This CDR3 is built from 15 residues. CDR1 is SGHRS and CDR2 is YFSETQ in the germline V gene. Sequencing was performed on CD4+ or CD8+ T cells sorted from blood, taken in a trial of the OX40 agonist ivuxolimab. The V and J genes are TRBV5-1 and TRBJ2-5; D may match TRBD1 or TRBD2 (7 bases each). This clonotype was obtained from an adult with an advanced solid tumor such as melanoma, head and neck, liver or kidney cancer. The DNA for the CDR3 is TGCGCCAGCAGCTCAGGGGGGGAGTACCAAGAGACCCAGTACTTC. This sequence encodes CASSSGGEYQETQYF.